One sample yielded the 9 T cell receptor beta chains listed below, sequenced in a study of tumor-infiltrating lymphocytes in primary liver carcinoma. From unsorted bulk tissue weighing about 20-31 mg, DNA and RNA were co-extracted. Priming with a constant-region primer yielded TCR beta cDNA from about 510 ng total RNA. It was through three nested multiplex PCR rounds of slightly modified ARM-PCR that TCR beta libraries arose. The two initial PCR rounds, about 9 cycles each, used TRBV1-TRBV30 forward and C-beta reverse primers. One entry per CDR3 protein results from TCRdb running MiXCR on the multiplex PCR reads. The sample has about 120,000 distinct CDR3 sequences; about two thirds are singletons. The sample taken for sequencing was tumor-adjacent normal liver tissue. These receptors were collected from a woman aged 55-69 years with primary liver carcinoma and hepatitis B virus infection.

Worth noting for this clonotype: It may be a read error: a sequence one base away is much more abundant. The chain links TRBV28 to TRBJ2-2, with 12 bases lining up with TRBD2. J was trimmed by 6 bases and V by 10 bases; bases with no gene match: 9. CDR1 MDHEN and CDR2 SYDVKM come from the germline V gene. The CDR3 covers 15 residues. CDR3 nucleotides: TGTGCCAACAGCCTGACTAGCGGGAGCCCCGGGGAGCTGTTTTTT. It yields the protein CANSLTSGSPGELFF. Using reference TRBV28 and TRBJ2-2 for the parts outside the CDR3, the full variable domain is DVKVTQSSRYLVKRTGEKVFLECVQDMDHENMFWYRQDPGLGLRLIYFSYDVKMKEKGDIPEGYSVSREKKERFSLILESASTNQTSMYLCANSLTSGSPGELFFGEGSRLTVL.

In this sample, this clonotype turned up a few times. Since no conserved phenylalanine or tryptophan closes the CDR3, a read error is the likely cause. The gene calls are TRBV11-2 and TRBJ2-7, with D unresolved. With 6 bases removed from V and 2 bases from J, the gap between germline ends came to 5 bases. The germline V gene has CDR1 SGHAT and CDR2 FQNNGV. This CDR3 is 11 amino acids long. CDR3 sequence reads: CASSFAYEQYS. DNA of the CDR3: TGTGCCAGCAGTTTCGCCTACGAGCAGTACTCC.

Turning to this clonotype: A read error may be the cause here, since a much bigger clone is one base away. V and J are TRBV5-8 and TRBJ2-1; D remains unclear. This CDR3 region has 14 residues. CDR1 and CDR2 (germline): SGHTS, YDEGEE. The CDR3 loop is CASSPPRWYNKQFF. CDR3 DNA: TGTGCCAGCAGCCCCCCGAGGTGGTACAATAAGCAGTTCTTC.

As for this clonotype: Compared with germline, one end of the junction differs, possibly owing to a read error. DNA for the CDR3: TGCGCCAGCAGCTTGGCAGGGTACGGGCAGTACTTC. Encoded protein: CASSLAGYGQYF. This rearrangement joins TRBV5-1 to TRBJ2-7; D perhaps matches TRBD1 (5 bases). The CDR3 has 12 amino acids. Germline V gene lookup returns CDR1 SGHRS and CDR2 YFSETQ.

V and J are TRBV11-2 and TRBJ2-7; TRBD2 matches at 11 bases. CDR1 is SGHAT, CDR2 FQNNGV, per germline. The CDR3 loop spans 20 amino acids. V shed 3 bases and J 3 bases; nucleotides not matched to a gene: 19. The CDR3 nucleotides read TGTGCCAGCAGCTTGAGGAAGGGGAGGACTAGCGGGCTCAGCTTCTACGAGCAGTACTTC. Translated, it gives CASSLRKGRTSGLSFYEQYF.

This clonotype was recorded at least ten times. This chain uses TRBV5-1 with TRBJ2-3; tentative D call: TRBD2 (6 bases). Germline-derived CDR1 and CDR2 are SGHRS and YFSETQ. The CDR3 contains 16 residues. V was cut by 1 base and J by 5 bases, with 17 bases left in between. CDR3: CASSLRLGGDGDTQYF. The CDR3 DNA reads TGCGCCAGCAGCTTGAGATTGGGAGGAGATGGAGATACGCAGTATTTT.

Concerning this clonotype itself: A read error is possible here, since a much larger clone lies one base away. The V and J genes are TRBV28 and TRBJ2-3; D is unclear. CDR1 MDHEN and CDR2 SYDVKM come from the germline V gene. This CDR3 is 15 amino acids long. In nucleotides, the CDR3 is TGTGTCAGCAGTCTGAACCCCCGTGGGGCAGATACGCAGTATTTT. As protein: CVSSLNPRGADTQYF.

This chain joins TRBV7-9 and TRBJ2-7, with D unclear. Per the germline V gene, CDR1 is SEHNR and CDR2 is FQNEAQ (reference sequence). This CDR3 is 14 amino acids long. Trimming pared 1 base from V and 7 bases from J, leaving 14 bases between. CDR3 sequence: CASSLGEQRAEQYF. The CDR3 bases are TGTGCCAGCAGCTTAGGGGAACAGCGAGCGGAGCAGTACTTC.

The J gene is TRBJ2-1, the V gene TRBV11-1; a weak D match, TRBD2 (6 bases). The CDR3 totals 16 residues. Germline V gene sequence: CDR1 SGHAT, CDR2 FQDESV (reference sequence). The CDR3 is CVSSLGGPSVRKEQFF. CDR3 in DNA: TGTGTTAGCAGCTTAGGTGGGCCTAGCGTGAGAAAGGAGCAGTTCTTC. Looking up the rest from reference TRBV11-1 and TRBJ2-1 gives the full variable domain: EAEVAQSPRYKITEKSQAVAFWCDPISGHATLYWYRQILGQGPELLVQFQDESVVDDSQLPKDRFSAERLKGVDSTLKIQPAELGDSAMYLCVSSLGGPSVRKEQFFGPGTRLTVL.